The clone carrying this TCR beta chain came up a few times. Per the germline V gene, CDR1 is KGHSH and CDR2 is LQKENI. The CDR3 length is 16 residues. The junction had 6 bases not matched to a gene; V was cut back by 2 bases and J by 1 base. The data derive from a study of T cells in Graves' hyperthyroidism and ophthalmopathy. From RNA transcripts, TCR beta CDR3 regions were amplified. HTBI primers were used for first-round RT-PCR of the TCR CDR3. TCRdb ran MiXCR on the multiplex PCR reads and lists one entry per CDR3 protein. The sample lists about 380,000 distinct CDR3 sequences, approximately 12% occurring once.

This TCR was sampled from a man aged 30 to 39 with Graves' hyperthyroidism that later progressed to Graves' ophthalmopathy. Sample: blood. The genes are TRBV18 and TRBJ1-2, with 8 bases that match TRBD1. In nucleotides, the CDR3 is TGTGCCAGCTCACCAGACAGGGGATCCCTTAACTATGGCTACACCTTC. This encodes CASSPDRGSLNYGYTF.